This paragraph covers one TCR beta chain sequence. The V and J ends lost 5 bases and 4 bases respectively, with 8 bases between them. This CDR3 is 13 amino acids long. CDR1 and CDR2 (germline): SGHNT, YENEEA. The sample originates from a study of regulatory T cells in long-lasting Graves disease. Noted time point: newly diagnosed GD, antithyroid drugs for less than 3 months. Scientists built the TCR library using RNA that was extracted from PBMCs. With iRepertoire HTBI primers and Arm-PCR of CDR3 regions, TCR beta libraries were built. Original data processing: Samples collectively showed approximately 62 TRBV and roughly 15 TRBJ segments. TCRdb re-called the multiplex PCR reads through MiXCR, storing one row per CDR3 protein. These V and J calls derive from TCRdb rather than the authors' analysis. Seen here are approximately 470,000 distinct CDR3 sequences, about 17% observed once, and the top ten hold 10% to 15%.

These same records also appear under a second study, on T cells in Graves' hyperthyroidism and ophthalmopathy. That work adds: Graves' hyperthyroidism showing no ophthalmopathy progression within 18 months was considered stable.

This specimen was peripheral blood mononuclear cells (PBMCs), taken at new diagnosis, from a patient treated with antithyroid drugs. This TCR was sampled from a man in his forties with Graves disease. This chain links TRBV11-3 with TRBJ2-2; D possibly corresponds to TRBD1 (5 bases). The CDR3 region is CASSHRTTGELFF. In nucleotides, the CDR3 is TGTGCCAGCAGCCACAGGACCACCGGGGAGCTGTTTTTT. The full variable domain, its missing parts supplied by reference TRBV11-3 and TRBJ2-2, is EAGVVQSPRYKIIEKKQPVAFWCNPISGHNTLYWYLQNLGQGPELLIRYENEEAVDDSQLPKDRFSAERLKGVDSTLKIQPAELGDSAVYLCASSHRTTGELFFGEGSRLTVL.